The present entry profiles one T cell receptor beta chain with its context. The antigen remains unidentified. There are 14 residues in the CDR3. The germline V gene encodes CDR1 SGHVS and CDR2 FQNEAQ. After removal of 3 bases from V and 8 bases from J, the junction contained 8 bases not matched to a gene. The source of the sample is a study of vaccination and CD4 T cells after COVID-19. Documented treatment: approximately nine-day PBMC culture with coronavirus spike peptide pools or control peptides (ViraFEST assay). The Oncomine TCR Beta short-read assay generated sequence data from the DNA of cultured CD4+ T cells. TCRdb reprocessed the PCR reads with MiXCR, giving one entry per CDR3 protein. The data contain roughly 17,000 distinct CDR3 sequences, less than 70% of them singletons.

What was sequenced was CD4+ T cells from blood, cultured in vitro. This TCR was sampled from a human donor who had recovered from COVID-19. The V call is TRBV7-8, the J call TRBJ1-1; 8 bases line up with TRBD1. For the CDR3, the DNA is TGTGCCAGCAGCTTCGATAGTACAGGGGGGGAAGCTTTCTTT. Residues: CASSFDSTGGEAFF. Together with reference TRBV7-8 and TRBJ1-1, the CDR3 gives the full variable domain: GAGVSQSPRYKVAKRGQDVALRCDPISGHVSLFWYQQALGQGPEFLTYFQNEAQLDKSGLPSDRFFAERPEGSVSTLKIQRTQQEDSAVYLCASSFDSTGGEAFFGQGTRLTVV.